The source of this T cell receptor (beta chain) is a study of T cell responses to AZD1222 COVID-19 vaccine. Losses at the gene ends were 6 bases for V and 1 base for J; bases not matched to a gene: 15. The CDR3 runs to 17 residues. Germline V gene sequence: CDR1 SQVTM, CDR2 ANQGSEA. Libraries were prepared by immunoSEQ multiplex PCR; TCRdb keeps only in-frame clonotypes and omits some of them. This sample yields 80,000 or so clones, of which 65% to 85% are seen a single time; 2.5% to 3.5% belongs to the top ten. The V call is TRBV29-1, the J call TRBJ1-1, with TRBD1 identical over 9 bases. The clonotype was recovered from an adult in good health. The sample here was peripheral blood, taken on day 0 of AZD1222 vaccination. Written as DNA, the CDR3 is TGCAGCGTGGACCACCCGGACAGGGGAACAAAGAACACTGAAGCTTTCTTT. Its protein product is CSVDHPDRGTKNTEAFF.